This entry lists 8 T cell receptor beta chains sequenced from one sample in a study of blood T cell repertoires in COVID-19. Measured with immunoSEQ multiplex PCR; TCRdb has only the in-frame clones, and not every one. The sample consists of roughly 60,000 clones, almost 85% of them appearing once. The sequenced material came from peripheral blood. The receptors shown here come from a man between 60 and 75 years old with acute or convalescent COVID-19.

V usage is TRBV7-6 and J usage is TRBJ2-3; 9 positions match TRBD1. The germline gives CDR1 SGHVS, CDR2 FNYEAQ. The CDR3 is 15 amino acids. With 4 bases clipped from V and 0 bases from J, the junction kept 2 bases outside the gene matches. CDR3 nucleotides: TGTGCCAGCAGCTGGGGACAGGGAAGCACAGATACGCAGTATTTT. It translates to CASSWGQGSTDTQYF. The full variable domain, completed using reference TRBV7-6 and TRBJ2-3, is GAGVSQSPRYKVTKRGQDVALRCDPISGHVSLYWYRQALGQGPEFLTYFNYEAQQDKSGLPNDRFSAERPEGSISTLTIQRTEQRDSAMYRCASSWGQGSTDTQYFGPGTRLTVL.

V and J are TRBV2 and TRBJ2-1; possibly TRBD2 for D (6 bases). The germline V gene has CDR1 SNHLY and CDR2 FYNNEI. This CDR3 region has 13 residues. V was trimmed by 1 base and J by 9 bases, leaving 10 bases between them. CDR3 coding DNA: TGTGCCAGCAGTGAAGAACTAGCCGGTGAGCAGTTCTTC. Protein sequence: CASSEELAGEQFF.

The chain uses TRBV18 and TRBJ2-1; 9 positions agree with TRBD2. The CDR3 sequence is 17 residues long. V lost 3 bases, J lost 9 bases, and 15 bases stayed unmatched. CDR1 and CDR2 from the germline V gene are KGHSH and LQKENI. The DNA of the CDR3 is TGTGCCAGCTCACCCCCGCCCGGGCGGGGGGGCCTTGTTGAGCAGTTCTTC. Its protein is CASSPPPGRGGLVEQFF.

The chain carries TRBV19 and TRBJ1-6, with D tentatively TRBD1 (5 bases). The CDR3 has 14 amino acids. Trimming left V 8 bases short and J 10 bases short, with 18 bases between. Germline V gene sequence: CDR1 LNHDA, CDR2 SQIVND (reference sequence). In nucleotides, the CDR3 is TGTGCCAGTCGGCCGGGGGAGGGCGTATCACCCCTCCACTTT. Translated: CASRPGEGVSPLHF.

The V gene is TRBV29-1, the J gene TRBJ2-4; D gene unclear. The CDR3 consists of 12 residues. V was pared by 4 bases and J by 5 bases, with 9 bases between. The germline gives CDR1 SQVTM, CDR2 ANQGSEA. CDR3 sequence (DNA): TGCAGCGTTGTCTTCATAGAAAACATTCAGTACTTC. Translated: CSVVFIENIQYF.

The chain is built from TRBV30 and TRBJ2-5; the D gene is possibly TRBD2 (6 bases). CDR3 size: 14 residues. The V end lost 4 bases, the J end lost 5 bases, and 17 bases lay between the germline ends. Per germline, CDR1 GTSNPN and CDR2 SVGIG (reference sequence). CDR3 sequence (DNA): TGTGCCTGGAAGCTGGGACTGGATGGGGAGACCCAGTACTTC. Its protein product is CAWKLGLDGETQYF.

Points on this clone: This same CDR3 is encoded by further DNA sequences in the sample. The gene calls are TRBV30 and TRBJ1-5; D gene ambiguous. The V and J ends lost 5 bases and 2 bases respectively, with 10 bases between them. The CDR3 totals 13 residues. Germline loops: CDR1 GTSNPN, CDR2 SVGIG (reference sequence). The CDR3: CAWGEKGNQPQHF. CDR3 nucleotide sequence: TGTGCCTGGGGGGAGAAGGGCAATCAGCCCCAGCATTTT.

This rearrangement joins TRBV7-2 to TRBJ1-3; D gene ambiguous. The germline CDR1 and CDR2 sequences are SGHTA and FQGNSA. This CDR3 is built from 14 residues. V was trimmed by 5 bases and J by 0 bases, leaving 8 bases between them. The CDR3 protein is CASSPGLSGNTIYF. CDR3 sequence (DNA): TGTGCCAGCAGCCCCGGACTCTCTGGAAACACCATATATTTT.